This entry lists 11 T cell receptor beta chains sequenced from one sample in a study of regulatory T cells in long-lasting Graves disease. Arm-PCR of CDR3 regions and iRepertoire HTBI primers were used to build TCR beta libraries. Each CDR3 protein is one row after TCRdb ran MiXCR on the multiplex PCR reads. In the table there are some 500,000 distinct CDR3 sequences, 15% to 20% of which are singletons. Sample time point: newly diagnosed GD, antithyroid drugs for less than 3 months. The TCR library was made from RNA that had been extracted from PBMCs in TRIzol. This sample also belongs to another study, concerning T cells in Graves' hyperthyroidism and ophthalmopathy.

The sample in question was peripheral blood mononuclear cells (PBMCs), obtained at new diagnosis, from a patient treated with antithyroid drugs. All receptors come from a woman aged 35-65 years with Graves disease.

The rearrangement links TRBV7-6 to TRBJ2-6; perhaps D is TRBD1 or TRBD2 (6 bases each). Trimming left V 8 bases short and J 4 bases short, with 15 bases between. This CDR3 contains 15 residues. Germline CDR1 and CDR2: SGHVS and FNYEAQ. This chain's CDR3 is CASGPRGPGANVLTF. In DNA, the CDR3 is TGTGCCAGCGGACCCCGGGGGCCCGGGGCCAACGTCCTGACTTTC.

The chain uses TRBV29-1 and TRBJ1-5, with D possibly being TRBD1 (5 bases). V dropped 4 bases and J dropped 6 bases, with 10 bases sitting between them. The germline V gene has CDR1 SQVTM and CDR2 ANQGSEA. The CDR3 loop spans 12 amino acids. The CDR3 loop reads CSVAGRGQPQHF. DNA for the CDR3: TGCAGCGTTGCAGGGCGTGGTCAGCCCCAGCATTTT.

The chain uses TRBV20-1 and TRBJ2-7; 10 bases align to TRBD1. Unmatched junction bases numbered 8, after V lost 8 bases and J lost 7 bases. CDR1 is DFQATT, CDR2 SNEGSKA, per germline (reference sequence). CDR3 length: 12 residues. The CDR3 sequence: CSMDRGVKEQYF. The DNA of the CDR3 is TGCAGTATGGACAGGGGGGTGAAAGAGCAGTACTTC.

This clonotype has ten or more counts. The chain has TRBV6-1 and TRBJ2-1; the D gene could be TRBD1 or TRBD2 (5 bases each). Between the trimmed V and J ends, which lost 5 bases and 9 bases, there was a span of 17 bases. The CDR3 spans 14 residues. In germline, CDR1 is MNHNS, CDR2 SASEGT. CDR3 sequence (DNA): TGTGCCAGCAGTCTATCTGGGGGTTTAGGTGAGCAGTTCTTC. This encodes CASSLSGGLGEQFF.

This clonotype showed up many times. The V gene is TRBV11-3, the J gene TRBJ1-4; D perhaps matches TRBD1 (5 bases). The CDR3 runs 13 residues. Looked up from germline, CDR1 is SGHNT and CDR2 is YENEEA. Trimming left V 6 bases short and J 8 bases short, with 13 bases between. The CDR3 DNA reads as TGTGCCAGCAGTTCCGGGACCTACGAAAAACTGTTTTTT. Residues: CASSSGTYEKLFF. Supplemented by reference TRBV11-3 and TRBJ1-4, the full variable domain reads EAGVVQSPRYKIIEKKQPVAFWCNPISGHNTLYWYLQNLGQGPELLIRYENEEAVDDSQLPKDRFSAERLKGVDSTLKIQPAELGDSAVYLCASSSGTYEKLFFGSGTQLSVL.

There are a few counts of this clonotype. This CDR3 reads CASSPDLRGDTGELFF. CDR3 coding DNA: TGTGCCAGCAGCCCCGACCTACGGGGGGACACCGGGGAGCTGTTTTTT. The V gene is TRBV7-3, the J gene TRBJ2-2; TRBD2 agrees at 7 bases. With 5 bases clipped from V and 3 bases from J, the junction kept 9 bases outside the gene matches. CDR3 size: 16 residues. Looked up from germline, CDR1 is SGHTA and CDR2 is FQGTGA.

This clonotype has a count of ten or more. J is TRBJ1-1 and V is TRBV20-1; D gene ambiguous. CDR1 is DFQATT, CDR2 SNEGSKA, per germline (reference sequence). The ends were cut back, 0 bases at V and 1 base at J, with 6 bases in the middle. CDR3 size: 13 residues. CDR3 DNA: TGCAGTGCTAGAGATCAGAAGAACACTGAAGCTTTCTTT. This sequence encodes CSARDQKNTEAFF.

The J gene is TRBJ1-2, the V gene TRBV9; 7 bases line up with TRBD1. The V and J ends lost 0 bases and 5 bases, in that order; junction bases with no gene match: 10. Germline CDR1 SGDLS, CDR2 YYNGEE. The CDR3 has 16 amino acids. This chain's CDR3 is CASSVGKGGTEYGYTF. DNA for the CDR3: TGTGCCAGCAGCGTAGGGAAGGGGGGGACAGAGTATGGCTACACCTTC.

This clonotype occurred a few times. The rearrangement uses TRBV20-1 and TRBJ2-1; 11 bases agree with TRBD2. This CDR3 has 13 residues. CDR1 and CDR2 from the germline V gene are DFQATT and SNEGSKA (reference sequence). The CDR3 DNA reads as TGCAGAGTTAGCGGGGGGGCGAACAATGAGCAGTTCTTC. This codes for CRVSGGANNEQFF.

In this sample, this clonotype turned up many times. In DNA form, the CDR3 reads TGTGCCAGCAGCCAAATAAAAGGGGGCTCACCCCTCCACTTT. Its protein product is CASSQIKGGSPLHF. The chain employs TRBV3-1 and TRBJ1-6, with 7 bases aligning to TRBD1. Germline V gives CDR1 LGHDT, CDR2 YNNKEL (reference sequence). The CDR3 loop spans 14 amino acids. Trimming cost V 2 bases and J 10 bases; bases outside gene matches: 5.

This clonotype was seen ten or more times. J is TRBJ2-1 and V is TRBV5-1; 9 nucleotides match TRBD2. Per germline, CDR1 SGHRS and CDR2 YFSETQ. V lost 1 base to trimming and J lost 6 bases; unmatched junction nucleotides: 8. This CDR3 is 16 amino acids long. The CDR3 is CASSLQGGGALNEQFF. The CDR3 DNA sequence: TGCGCCAGCAGCTTGCAGGGCGGGGGGGCCCTCAATGAGCAGTTCTTC.